Sequencing of this TCR beta chain was carried out in a study of cytomegalovirus exposure and HLA in healthy donors. V lost 0 bases, J lost 6 bases, and 9 bases lay in between. This CDR3 spans 13 amino acids. Per germline, CDR1 LNHNV and CDR2 YYDKDF (reference sequence). Points from the study as a whole: Most of the TCR beta V segments (in an earlier analysis) were productive either about 87% or about 30% of the time. Owing to their indistinguishability, certain V segments, notably TRBV6-2 and TRBV6-3, were excluded. The study recorded over 150 TCR beta chains that were cytomegalovirus-associated.

PCR involved 60 Vbeta and 13 Jbeta primers. The repertoire was sequenced with immunoSEQ multiplex PCR; TCRdb's copy has only in-frame clones and lacks some. The table lists fewer than 200,000 clones, more than 60% of them singletons. All donors participated as healthy donors of bone marrow. This clone was counted once. No antigen is known for it. The material sequenced was PBMCs. The sequence derives from a human donor in good health. The chain uses TRBV15 and TRBJ2-7, with D perhaps TRBD1 (6 bases). As DNA, the CDR3 is TGTGCCACCAGCAGAGATTCAGGGGTCGAGCAGTACTTC. Translating gives CATSRDSGVEQYF.